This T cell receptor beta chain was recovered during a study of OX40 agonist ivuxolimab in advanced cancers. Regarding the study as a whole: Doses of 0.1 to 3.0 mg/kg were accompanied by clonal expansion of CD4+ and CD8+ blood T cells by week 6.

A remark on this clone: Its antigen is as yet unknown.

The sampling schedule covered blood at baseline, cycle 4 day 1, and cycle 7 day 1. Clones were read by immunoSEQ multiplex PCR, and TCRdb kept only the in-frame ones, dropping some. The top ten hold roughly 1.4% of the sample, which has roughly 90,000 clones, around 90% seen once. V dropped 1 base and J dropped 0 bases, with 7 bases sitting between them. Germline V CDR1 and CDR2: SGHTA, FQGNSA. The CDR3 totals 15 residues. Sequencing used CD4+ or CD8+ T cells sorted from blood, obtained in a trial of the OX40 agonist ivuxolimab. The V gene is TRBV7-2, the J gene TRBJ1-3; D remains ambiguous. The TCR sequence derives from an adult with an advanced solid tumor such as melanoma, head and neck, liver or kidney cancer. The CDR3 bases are TGTGCCAGCAGCTTAGTGGGCCTCTCTGGAAACACCATATATTTT. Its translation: CASSLVGLSGNTIYF.